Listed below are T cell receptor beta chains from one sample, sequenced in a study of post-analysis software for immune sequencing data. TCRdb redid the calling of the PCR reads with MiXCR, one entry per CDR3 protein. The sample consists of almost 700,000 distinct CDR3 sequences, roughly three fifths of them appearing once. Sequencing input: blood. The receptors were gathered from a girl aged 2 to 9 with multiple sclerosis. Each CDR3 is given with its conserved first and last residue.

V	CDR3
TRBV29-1	CSVEGAGTEAFF
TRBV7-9	CASSPKGGGEAFF
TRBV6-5	CASSPWTGNNEQFF
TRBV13	CASSSSGGFSTDTQYF
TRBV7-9	CASSPVGFQDTQYF
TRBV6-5	CASSYSGTLNNEQFF
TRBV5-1	CASSFPGQSSDSNQPQHF
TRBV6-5	CASSSGLAGGGTDTQYF
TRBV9	CASSVGTGGQETQYF
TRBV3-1	CASSAKRQVPDTQYF
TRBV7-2	CASNSGPANSPLHF
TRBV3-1	CASSHADQRVQETQYF
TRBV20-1	CSAREDGYGYTF
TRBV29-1	CSVEHRSGPDTQYF
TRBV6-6	CASSTPGRGYNEQFF
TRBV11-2	CASSLGQALDTQYF